A selection of T cell receptor beta chains follows, all from one sample in a study of blood T cell repertoires in COVID-19. Profiled with immunoSEQ multiplex PCR; TCRdb holds only in-frame clones, not every one. The data show fewer than 80,000 clones, with approximately 78% seen just once and roughly 9.7% held by the top ten. The sample comprised peripheral blood. The receptors were sampled from a woman older than 75 with acute or convalescent COVID-19. The CDR3 runs from the conserved cysteine through the conserved F or W. Each record gives: J gene, V gene, clone size, D gene, CDR3 protein, CDR3 DNA. D genes are given only for firm matches. Clone size, where shown, is once, few, many, or a class for clones that have expanded.

J: TRBJ1-6
V: TRBV10-1
size: -
D: -
CDR3: CASSESTASRNSPLHF
DNA: TGCGCCAGCAGTGAGAGTACGGCCTCGCGGAATTCACCCCTCCACTTT

J: TRBJ1-6
V: TRBV18
size: -
D: -
CDR3: CASSPLGAGGDSPLHF
DNA: TGTGCCAGCTCGCCGCTAGGGGCGGGGGGCGATTCACCCCTCCACTTT

J: TRBJ1-1
V: TRBV6-4
size: once
D: TRBD1
CDR3: CASSVTGAGTEAFF
DNA: TGTGCCAGCAGTGTGACAGGGGCCGGAACTGAAGCTTTCTTT

J: TRBJ2-1
V: TRBV9
size: -
D: TRBD2
CDR3: CASSPRTSGGGEQFF
DNA: TGTGCCAGCAGCCCCCGGACTAGCGGGGGGGGTGAGCAGTTCTTC

J: TRBJ2-4
V: TRBV19
size: -
D: TRBD1
CDR3: CASSIDRADIQYF
DNA: TGTGCCAGTAGTATCGACAGGGCGGACATTCAGTACTTC

J: TRBJ2-7
V: TRBV12-2
size: few
D: -
CDR3: CASRLRPVQGSYEQYF
DNA: TGTGCAAGTCGCTTGCGGCCGGTACAGGGTTCCTACGAGCAGTACTTC

J: TRBJ2-3
V: TRBV30
size: -
D: TRBD2
CDR3: CAWTSGAADTQYF
DNA: TGTGCCTGGACTAGCGGGGCGGCAGATACGCAGTATTTT

J: TRBJ2-7
V: TRBV6-5
size: -
D: -
CDR3: CASSPQGSSYEQYF
DNA: TGTGCCAGCAGCCCACAGGGAAGCTCCTACGAGCAGTACTTC

J: TRBJ1-2
V: TRBV19
size: once
D: TRBD1
CDR3: CASSPPYRGRDYGYTF
DNA: TGTGCCAGTAGCCCCCCTTACAGGGGGAGGGACTATGGCTACACCTTC

J: TRBJ1-5
V: TRBV19
size: -
D: -
CDR3: CASSTQAMADSNQPQHF
DNA: TGTGCCAGTAGTACTCAGGCAATGGCCGATAGCAATCAGCCCCAGCATTTT

J: TRBJ2-1
V: TRBV19
size: once
D: -
CDR3: CASSKQFSSYNEQFF
DNA: TGTGCCAGTAGTAAACAGTTCAGCTCCTACAATGAGCAGTTCTTC

J: TRBJ1-1
V: TRBV15
size: once
D: -
CDR3: CATNRDLRAFF
DNA: TGTGCCACCAACAGAGATCTTAGAGCTTTCTTT

J: TRBJ2-1
V: TRBV5-8
size: -
D: -
CDR3: CASSSRLSTDEQFF
DNA: TGTGCCAGCAGCTCCAGGCTCTCTACGGATGAGCAGTTCTTC

J: TRBJ2-2
V: TRBV11-1
size: -
D: -
CDR3: CASSSKRAPTGELFF
DNA: TGTGCCAGCAGCTCTAAGCGGGCCCCCACCGGGGAGCTGTTTTTT

J: TRBJ2-7
V: TRBV18
size: -
D: -
CDR3: CASSPDAVSYEQYF
DNA: TGTGCCAGCTCACCTGACGCGGTCTCCTACGAGCAGTACTTC

J: TRBJ2-7
V: TRBV6-2/TRBV6-3
size: -
D: -
CDR3: CASSRTGTYEQYF
DNA: TGTGCCAGCAGTCGGACGGGGACCTACGAGCAGTACTTC

J: TRBJ2-3
V: TRBV4-1
size: -
D: TRBD2
CDR3: CASSQLLAGVGDTQYF
DNA: TGCGCCAGCAGCCAGCTCCTAGCGGGGGTTGGAGATACGCAGTATTTT

J: TRBJ2-2
V: TRBV18
size: -
D: TRBD2
CDR3: CASSPPGVAGNTGELFF
DNA: TGTGCCAGCTCACCCCCCGGGGTAGCGGGGAACACCGGGGAGCTGTTTTTT

J: TRBJ2-5
V: TRBV18
size: few
D: TRBD1
CDR3: CASSPRKLGQGAAETQYF
DNA: TGTGCCAGCTCACCAAGGAAACTGGGACAGGGTGCGGCAGAGACCCAGTACTTC

J: TRBJ2-5
V: TRBV5-4
size: few
D: TRBD2
CDR3: CASSLDLAGGQETQYF
DNA: TGTGCCAGCAGCCTCGATCTAGCGGGGGGCCAAGAGACCCAGTACTTC

J: TRBJ1-3
V: TRBV7-2
size: -
D: -
CDR3: CASSLPGSGNTIYF
DNA: TGTGCCAGCAGCTTACCAGGGTCCGGAAACACCATATATTTT

J: TRBJ1-5
V: TRBV6-1
size: -
D: -
CDR3: CASSLGANSNQPQHF
DNA: TGTGCCAGCAGCCTGGGAGCGAATAGCAATCAGCCCCAGCATTTT

J: TRBJ1-2
V: TRBV19
size: -
D: -
CDR3: CASTQQGYGYTF
DNA: TGTGCCAGTACCCAACAGGGCTATGGCTACACCTTC

J: TRBJ1-1
V: TRBV11-2
size: -
D: -
CDR3: CASSFREEGDTEAFF
DNA: TGTGCCAGCAGCTTTAGGGAAGAGGGGGACACTGAAGCTTTCTTT

J: TRBJ2-1
V: TRBV7-6
size: -
D: -
CDR3: CASSAQEYNEQFF
DNA: TGTGCCAGCAGCGCCCAGGAATACAATGAGCAGTTCTTC

J: TRBJ1-2
V: TRBV6-5
size: -
D: TRBD1
CDR3: CASSLQGASNYGYTF
DNA: TGTGCCAGCAGTTTACAGGGGGCAAGCAACTATGGCTACACCTTC

J: TRBJ2-2
V: TRBV5-1
size: -
D: TRBD2
CDR3: CASSGGLAGGNTGELFF
DNA: TGCGCCAGCAGCGGTGGACTAGCGGGGGGGAACACCGGGGAGCTGTTTTTT

J: TRBJ2-5
V: TRBV14
size: -
D: TRBD1
CDR3: CASSQGDSYQETQYF
DNA: TGTGCCAGCAGCCAAGGGGACAGCTACCAAGAGACCCAGTACTTC

J: TRBJ2-2
V: TRBV19
size: once
D: -
CDR3: CASSHRVTGELFF
DNA: TGTGCCAGTAGCCACAGGGTTACCGGGGAGCTGTTTTTT

J: TRBJ2-7
V: TRBV19
size: few
D: -
CDR3: CASSIDRVARGQYF
DNA: TGTGCCAGTAGTATAGATCGGGTTGCGAGAGGGCAGTACTTC

J: TRBJ2-3
V: TRBV5-1
size: once
D: -
CDR3: CASSLATSSILTDTQYF
DNA: TGCGCCAGCAGCTTGGCCACTAGCTCTATCCTCACAGATACGCAGTATTTT

J: TRBJ1-5
V: TRBV7-9
size: -
D: TRBD1
CDR3: CASSSTGERKPQHF
DNA: TGTGCCAGCAGCTCTACAGGGGAAAGGAAGCCCCAGCATTTT

J: TRBJ1-1
V: TRBV5-1
size: once
D: TRBD1
CDR3: CASSFITGGSTEAFF
DNA: TGCGCCAGCAGCTTTATTACAGGGGGCAGCACTGAAGCTTTCTTT

J: TRBJ2-3
V: TRBV28
size: -
D: TRBD2
CDR3: CASNLGGVAGNTDTQYF
DNA: TGTGCCAGCAACCTGGGAGGGGTAGCGGGGAACACAGATACGCAGTATTTT

J: TRBJ1-5
V: TRBV2
size: -
D: -
CDR3: CASSGQWGLNQPQHF
DNA: TGTGCCAGCAGTGGTCAATGGGGCCTCAATCAGCCCCAGCATTTT

J: TRBJ1-2
V: TRBV6-4
size: -
D: TRBD1
CDR3: CASSKQGTGYGYTF
DNA: TGTGCCAGCAGCAAACAGGGGACGGGCTATGGCTACACCTTC

J: TRBJ2-7
V: TRBV5-5
size: -
D: -
CDR3: CASSLQSIRLDEQYF
DNA: TGTGCCAGCAGCTTGCAGTCCATAAGACTAGACGAGCAGTACTTC

J: TRBJ2-6
V: TRBV7-9
size: -
D: -
CDR3: CASSLAPGTRGPGANVLTF
DNA: TGTGCCAGCAGCTTAGCCCCCGGGACTCGAGGGCCTGGGGCCAACGTCCTGACTTTC

J: TRBJ1-1
V: TRBV7-6
size: few
D: -
CDR3: CASSKWGGQNTEAFF
DNA: TGTGCCAGCAGCAAATGGGGGGGCCAGAACACTGAAGCTTTCTTT

J: TRBJ1-1
V: TRBV6-5
size: -
D: TRBD1
CDR3: CASHPSGQGASEAFF
DNA: TGTGCCAGCCACCCCTCGGGACAGGGGGCCTCTGAAGCTTTCTTT

J: TRBJ2-5
V: TRBV2
size: few
D: -
CDR3: CASSQETGTQETQYF
DNA: TGTGCCAGCAGTCAAGAGACAGGCACCCAAGAGACCCAGTACTTC

J: TRBJ1-4
V: TRBV4-1
size: -
D: TRBD1
CDR3: CASSQETTGGKEKLFF
DNA: TGCGCCAGCAGCCAAGAAACGACAGGGGGCAAAGAAAAACTGTTTTTT

J: TRBJ2-7
V: TRBV18
size: -
D: -
CDR3: CASSLSRTDFYEQYF
DNA: TGTGCCAGCTCACTCAGTCGGACGGACTTTTACGAGCAGTACTTC

J: TRBJ1-1
V: TRBV5-1
size: -
D: -
CDR3: CASSQTQGGHTEAFF
DNA: TGCGCCAGCAGCCAGACTCAGGGTGGGCACACTGAAGCTTTCTTT

J: TRBJ2-1
V: TRBV27
size: once
D: TRBD1
CDR3: CASSPLGTGGHEQFF
DNA: TGTGCCAGCAGCCCTCTCGGGACAGGGGGTCATGAGCAGTTCTTC

J: TRBJ1-2
V: TRBV7-9
size: -
D: TRBD1
CDR3: CASSITGTGFSNYGYTF
DNA: TGTGCCAGCAGCATAACCGGGACAGGGTTTTCAAACTATGGCTACACCTTC

J: TRBJ1-3
V: TRBV7-9
size: -
D: -
CDR3: CASNLQGGRNTIYF
DNA: TGTGCCAGCAACCTTCAGGGAGGTCGAAACACCATATATTTT

J: TRBJ2-2
V: TRBV24-1
size: -
D: -
CDR3: CATSDEGLGTGELFF
DNA: TGTGCCACCAGTGATGAGGGACTGGGCACCGGGGAGCTGTTTTTT

J: TRBJ2-3
V: TRBV6-1
size: -
D: -
CDR3: CASSERGRTDTQYF
DNA: TGTGCCAGCAGTGAACGAGGCCGCACAGATACGCAGTATTTT

J: TRBJ2-6
V: TRBV24-1
size: -
D: -
CDR3: CATTTPRVTAEGANVLTF
DNA: TGTGCCACCACAACGCCCAGGGTAACCGCGGAGGGGGCCAACGTCCTGACTTTC

J: TRBJ1-4
V: TRBV29-1
size: few
D: -
CDR3: CSVESPIKGDEKLFF
DNA: TGCAGCGTTGAATCCCCCATTAAGGGGGATGAAAAACTGTTTTTT

J: TRBJ1-3
V: TRBV5-5
size: -
D: -
CDR3: CASSSTTLSSGNTIYF
DNA: TGTGCCAGCAGCTCAACGACACTTAGCTCTGGAAACACCATATATTTT